This T cell receptor beta chain was captured in a study of lung T cells in sarcoidosis with Löfgren's syndrome. Whole-study findings and limits: Multiple Löfgren's syndrome patients reportedly shared TRAV12-1 and TRBV2 CDR3 motifs. Recognition of an unidentified sarcoidosis antigen was only suggested.

One entry per CDR3 protein results from TCRdb running MiXCR on the reads. The table records several thousand distinct CDR3 sequences, less than 20% of them present only once. As concerns this clonotype: Its antigen remains unidentified. One base away lies a much larger clone, so this may be a sequencing read error.

CDR3 length: 16 amino acids. Germline V gene sequence: CDR1 ENHRY, CDR2 SYGVKD. The germline V and J ends were trimmed by 0 bases and 0 bases, with 10 bases remaining between them. Sequencing used CD4+ T cells from bronchoalveolar lavage. The sequence was obtained from a human donor with sarcoidosis (Löfgren's syndrome or another form), or a control subject (not recorded which). The chain is built from TRBV10-3 and TRBJ2-3; D remains ambiguous. The CDR3 coding sequence is TGTGCCATCAGTGAGTCGGGAATAGGGAGCACAGATACGCAGTATTTT. Translated, it gives CAISESGIGSTDTQYF.